This T cell receptor (beta chain) stems from a study of T-cell memory formation after mild COVID-19. This clonotype showed up many times. What it recognizes is unknown. The ends were cut back, 7 bases at V and 11 bases at J, with 18 bases in the middle. The CDR3 covers 13 residues. CDR1 and CDR2 (germline): SNHLY, FYNNEI. Study-level results: Contracting CD4+ clones sat mainly in CM and EM; CD8+ in EMRA. Clones contracting across day 15 to 85 had a balanced CD4/CD8 profile; later expanding clones leaned CD4+.

TCRdb itself ran the 5' RACE reads through MiXCR, one entry per CDR3 protein. The profile shows roughly 250,000 distinct CDR3 sequences, about a sixth of them singletons. This chain joins TRBV2 and TRBJ1-5, with a weak D call TRBD1 (6 bases). Material: PBMCs or a T cell subset sorted from them (not recorded which). This TCR derives from a man aged 18 to 35 who had mild COVID-19 (a few samples of this study predate the infection). Cell type and time point are not known. CDR3 protein: CASMTTGTSTQHF. Written as DNA, the CDR3 is TGTGCCAGCATGACCACAGGGACATCTACCCAGCATTTT.